This T cell receptor (beta chain) comes out of a study of response to subunit inactivated influenza vaccine. TCRdb recomputed calls from the RT-PCR reads with MiXCR, one row per CDR3 protein. The sample records more than 450,000 distinct CDR3 sequences, approximately 10% being singletons. Germline assignment: CDR1 SGHVS and CDR2 FQNEAQ. The CDR3 extends over 15 amino acids. The V end was cut by 3 bases, the J end by 7 bases, with 16 bases between. Another study also made use of these data, one on T cells expressing NK-cell markers. That investigation notes: 5'RACE template switching with UMIs generated TCR beta cDNA. Sorted CD3+CD56+NKG2C+, CD3+CD56+NKG2C- and CD3+CD56-NKG2C+ T cells provided the TCR beta repertoires. The authors applied an anti-gamma-delta TCR antibody in several experiments, and it restricted sorting to alpha-beta TCR T cells. Five to seven of the donors carried dominant NKG2C+ clonotypes that took up roughly 1.0-8% of their CD8+ T cells.

This sample comprised PBMCs from blood, obtained on the day of vaccination. This clonotype was obtained from a man in his fifties or sixties who received an inactivated influenza vaccine. The chain carries TRBV7-8 and TRBJ1-5; D is perhaps TRBD1 (5 bases). This CDR3 is CASSLTPSRGQPQHF. CDR3 nucleotide sequence: TGTGCCAGCAGCTTGACCCCCAGTAGGGGCCAGCCCCAGCATTTT.